The TCR beta chain described here comes from a study of PD-1 blockade in classical Hodgkin lymphoma. Study at large: Patients were dosed intravenously with nivolumab at 3 mg/kg every 2 weeks.

On this clone: Its antigen remains unidentified.

Libraries were prepared by immunoSEQ multiplex PCR; TCRdb keeps only in-frame clonotypes and omits some of them. The sample has some 96,000 clones; roughly four fifths are singletons. This CDR3 spans 14 amino acids. Germline loops: CDR1 SQVTM, CDR2 ANQGSEA. V lost 1 base to trimming and J lost 4 bases, with 11 bases between them. General observations from the study: CD4+ TCR diversity, unlike CD8+, rose significantly by C4D1. The diversity seen at baseline in complete responders resembled that of newly diagnosed patients. Lower baseline TCR diversity was reported for newly diagnosed patients than for healthy donors.

Relapse was seen in all patients after autologous stem cell transplantation, and brentuximab vedotin exposure was variable. The sample consisted of peripheral blood mononuclear cells (PBMCs), taken before the second cycle of nivolumab. The chain employs TRBV29-1 and TRBJ1-3; possibly TRBD1 for D (5 bases). The sequence was collected from a human donor with classical Hodgkin lymphoma. The CDR3 DNA follows: TGCAGCGTTGAAGTAGCAGGGCACGGAAACACCATATATTTT. It translates to CSVEVAGHGNTIYF. Filled out from reference TRBV29-1 and TRBJ1-3, the complete variable domain reads SAVISQKPSRDICQRGTSLTIQCQVDSQVTMMFWYRQQPGQSLTLIATANQGSEATYESGFVIDKFPISRPNLTFSTLTVSNMSPEDSSIYLCSVEVAGHGNTIYFGEGSWLTVV.